This is a list of T cell receptor beta chains from one sample in a study of T cell changes during pregnancy in multiple sclerosis. Repertoires were generated with immunoSEQ multiplex PCR, while TCRdb's copy carries only in-frame clones and drops some. The data show about 46,000 clones, with more than 85% seen just once and about 3% held by the top ten. Sequenced material: CD8+ T cells from peripheral blood mononuclear cells, taken in the second trimester of pregnancy. The receptor set was obtained from a female donor with multiple sclerosis, enrolled in a pregnancy study. CDR3s include the opening cysteine and the closing phenylalanine or tryptophan. The D gene is left open where the match is weak. Size tells how often a clone was seen (once, few, many) or the class of an expanded clone, and some rows leave it out.

j_gene: TRBJ1-1; abundance: NA; v_gene: TRBV4-1; d_gene: TRBD1; CDR3nt: TGCGCCAGCAGCCACGTCCCGGGACAGGGGATGGGCACTGAAGCTTTCTTT; CDR3aa: CASSHVPGQGMGTEAFF
j_gene: TRBJ1-1; abundance: NA; v_gene: TRBV7-9; d_gene: NA; CDR3nt: TGTGCCAGCAGCTCCGGGAACAGGGCTCGAGGTGAAGCTTTCTTT; CDR3aa: CASSSGNRARGEAFF
j_gene: TRBJ2-7; abundance: NA; v_gene: TRBV29-1; d_gene: TRBD2; CDR3nt: TGCAGCGTTGAAGTAACCGGGAGGGACTACGAGCAGTACTTC; CDR3aa: CSVEVTGRDYEQYF
j_gene: TRBJ1-3; abundance: NA; v_gene: TRBV30; d_gene: NA; CDR3nt: TGTGCCTGGAGTGTTTCCACCAGGGTTTCTGGAAACACCATATATTTT; CDR3aa: CAWSVSTRVSGNTIYF
j_gene: TRBJ2-1; abundance: once; v_gene: TRBV4-3; d_gene: NA; CDR3nt: TGCGCCAGTAGCCAAGAGGCTCCTCCGGGCGGGAAATACAATGAGCAGTTCTTC; CDR3aa: CASSQEAPPGGKYNEQFF
j_gene: TRBJ2-3; abundance: NA; v_gene: TRBV19; d_gene: NA; CDR3nt: TGTGCCAGTAAAGAGACTCCGGGTACTCCAGATACGCAGTATTTT; CDR3aa: CASKETPGTPDTQYF
j_gene: TRBJ2-1; abundance: NA; v_gene: TRBV6-1; d_gene: NA; CDR3nt: TGTGCCACACACCCGTCGGGTGAGCAGTTCTTC; CDR3aa: CATHPSGEQFF
j_gene: TRBJ1-2; abundance: few; v_gene: TRBV6-5; d_gene: TRBD1; CDR3nt: TGTGCCAGCAGTTTCTCGACAGGGCCTAGGGGGGGCTACACCTTC; CDR3aa: CASSFSTGPRGGYTF
j_gene: TRBJ2-7; abundance: NA; v_gene: TRBV4-1; d_gene: NA; CDR3nt: TGCGCCAGCAGCCACGGGGATACCTACGAGCAGTACTTC; CDR3aa: CASSHGDTYEQYF
j_gene: TRBJ1-5; abundance: NA; v_gene: TRBV18; d_gene: NA; CDR3nt: TGTGCCAGCTCGGAACAGGGCTCGTACAGCAATCAGCCCCAGCATTTT; CDR3aa: CASSEQGSYSNQPQHF
j_gene: TRBJ1-5; abundance: once; v_gene: TRBV6-1; d_gene: NA; CDR3nt: TGTGCCAGCAGTGAATATCAGGGGAAGAATCAGCCCCAGCATTTT; CDR3aa: CASSEYQGKNQPQHF
j_gene: TRBJ1-1; abundance: medium-sized; v_gene: TRBV11-2; d_gene: NA; CDR3nt: TGTGCCAGCAGTCTATATGGGAACACTGAAGCTTTCTTT; CDR3aa: CASSLYGNTEAFF
j_gene: TRBJ2-7; abundance: NA; v_gene: TRBV11-2; d_gene: NA; CDR3nt: TGTGCCAGCAGCCCAGTCGGGGATACCTACGAGCAGTACTTC; CDR3aa: CASSPVGDTYEQYF
j_gene: TRBJ1-4; abundance: NA; v_gene: TRBV7-9; d_gene: NA; CDR3nt: TGTGCCAGCAGCATAACCGGGGGGGCTGCAACTAATGAAAAACTGTTTTTT; CDR3aa: CASSITGGAATNEKLFF
j_gene: TRBJ2-7; abundance: NA; v_gene: TRBV2; d_gene: TRBD1; CDR3nt: TGTGCCAGCAGTGATGGGACAGACTCCTACGAGCAGTACTTC; CDR3aa: CASSDGTDSYEQYF
j_gene: TRBJ2-5; abundance: NA; v_gene: TRBV2; d_gene: TRBD1; CDR3nt: TGTGCCAGCGTGGACAGGGGGGCAGTTTCGACCCAGTACTTC; CDR3aa: CASVDRGAVSTQYF
j_gene: TRBJ2-3; abundance: NA; v_gene: TRBV2; d_gene: NA; CDR3nt: TGTGCCAGCAGAGTAGGGGAATTCGAAGGCACAGATACGCAGTATTTT; CDR3aa: CASRVGEFEGTDTQYF
j_gene: TRBJ2-5; abundance: NA; v_gene: TRBV9; d_gene: TRBD2; CDR3nt: TGTGCCAGCAGCGTAGGAGGGACTACCTTCGGAGAGACCCAGTACTTC; CDR3aa: CASSVGGTTFGETQYF
j_gene: TRBJ2-7; abundance: NA; v_gene: TRBV5-1; d_gene: NA; CDR3nt: TGCGCCAGCAGCACCGCGGGCGAGCAGTACTTC; CDR3aa: CASSTAGEQYF
j_gene: TRBJ2-3; abundance: NA; v_gene: TRBV12-5; d_gene: NA; CDR3nt: TGTGCTAGTGTTCGGGATACGCAGTATTTT; CDR3aa: CASVRDTQYF
j_gene: TRBJ2-7; abundance: NA; v_gene: TRBV15; d_gene: NA; CDR3nt: TGTGCCACCAGCAGAGTGTATGGGGGCCTCTACGAGCAGTACTTC; CDR3aa: CATSRVYGGLYEQYF
j_gene: TRBJ1-1; abundance: NA; v_gene: TRBV19; d_gene: NA; CDR3nt: TGTGCCAGTAGTATCAGTATGAACACTGAAGCTTTCTTT; CDR3aa: CASSISMNTEAFF
j_gene: TRBJ1-1; abundance: few; v_gene: TRBV6-1; d_gene: TRBD1; CDR3nt: TGTGCCAGCAGTGACCGACAGGGGGCAAGGACTGAAGCTTTCTTT; CDR3aa: CASSDRQGARTEAFF
j_gene: TRBJ1-5; abundance: NA; v_gene: TRBV19; d_gene: TRBD1; CDR3nt: TGTGCCAGTCTGGGACAGACTAGCAATCAGCCCCAGCATTTT; CDR3aa: CASLGQTSNQPQHF
j_gene: TRBJ1-2; abundance: NA; v_gene: TRBV7-9; d_gene: NA; CDR3nt: TGTGCCAGCAGCTTAGCGTCGGACTATGGCTACACCTTC; CDR3aa: CASSLASDYGYTF
j_gene: TRBJ1-2; abundance: NA; v_gene: TRBV19; d_gene: NA; CDR3nt: TGTGCCAGTAGTATTGGCGGTAACTATGGCTACACCTTC; CDR3aa: CASSIGGNYGYTF
j_gene: TRBJ1-1; abundance: NA; v_gene: TRBV2; d_gene: NA; CDR3nt: TGTGCCAGCAGTGATTGGGCAGTCACTGAAGCTTTCTTT; CDR3aa: CASSDWAVTEAFF
j_gene: TRBJ2-7; abundance: NA; v_gene: TRBV29-1; d_gene: NA; CDR3nt: TGCAGCGTAAGAGACTCCTACGAGCAGTACTTC; CDR3aa: CSVRDSYEQYF
j_gene: TRBJ2-3; abundance: once; v_gene: TRBV25-1; d_gene: TRBD1; CDR3nt: TGTGCCAGCAGAACAGGGGGTAGCTCTAGCACAGATACGCAGTATTTT; CDR3aa: CASRTGGSSSTDTQYF
j_gene: TRBJ2-7; abundance: NA; v_gene: TRBV9; d_gene: TRBD2; CDR3nt: TGTGCCAGCAGCCCCACCGCGGGGGTCCACGAGCAGTACTTC; CDR3aa: CASSPTAGVHEQYF
j_gene: TRBJ2-1; abundance: NA; v_gene: TRBV27; d_gene: TRBD1; CDR3nt: TGTGCCAGCAGTTTATACTTCACAGGGGGCTACAATGAGCAGTTCTTC; CDR3aa: CASSLYFTGGYNEQFF
j_gene: TRBJ2-2; abundance: NA; v_gene: TRBV27; d_gene: TRBD2; CDR3nt: TGTGCCAGCAAGGCTCTGGCGGGGGGGCAGGGGAACACCGGGGAGCTGTTTTTT; CDR3aa: CASKALAGGQGNTGELFF
j_gene: TRBJ1-2; abundance: NA; v_gene: TRBV27; d_gene: NA; CDR3nt: TGTGCCAGCAGTATGACAGGACCGGATGGCTACACCTTC; CDR3aa: CASSMTGPDGYTF
j_gene: TRBJ1-2; abundance: NA; v_gene: TRBV9; d_gene: NA; CDR3nt: TGTGCCAGCAGCACGACAGGCGAGGACACCTTC; CDR3aa: CASSTTGEDTF
j_gene: TRBJ2-5; abundance: NA; v_gene: TRBV5-6; d_gene: NA; CDR3nt: TGTGCCAGCAGCTCTGGGGACACTGGGGAAGAGACCCAGTACTTC; CDR3aa: CASSSGDTGEETQYF
j_gene: TRBJ1-4; abundance: NA; v_gene: TRBV9; d_gene: NA; CDR3nt: TGTGCCAGCAGCGTAGGGGGGGAGGAAAAACTGTTTTTT; CDR3aa: CASSVGGEEKLFF
j_gene: TRBJ1-2; abundance: NA; v_gene: TRBV7-9; d_gene: TRBD1; CDR3nt: TGTGCCAGCAGCCATCCAACAGGGGAAAACTATGGCTACACCTTC; CDR3aa: CASSHPTGENYGYTF
j_gene: TRBJ2-1; abundance: NA; v_gene: TRBV4-1; d_gene: TRBD2; CDR3nt: TGCGCCAGCAGCCCGACTAGCGGGGGGGCACATGAGCAGTTCTTC; CDR3aa: CASSPTSGGAHEQFF
j_gene: TRBJ2-7; abundance: NA; v_gene: TRBV6-1; d_gene: TRBD2; CDR3nt: TGTGCCAGCCTTCGGGGGGCCTACGAGCAGTACTTC; CDR3aa: CASLRGAYEQYF
j_gene: TRBJ2-3; abundance: NA; v_gene: TRBV4-2; d_gene: TRBD2; CDR3nt: TGTGCCAGCACCCTCGGGGGGGGGAGCACAGATACGCAGTATTTT; CDR3aa: CASTLGGGSTDTQYF
j_gene: TRBJ2-3; abundance: NA; v_gene: TRBV7-8; d_gene: TRBD2; CDR3nt: TGTGCCAGCAGCTTAGTTTCTAGCGGGCCCACAGATACGCAGTATTTT; CDR3aa: CASSLVSSGPTDTQYF
j_gene: TRBJ2-5; abundance: NA; v_gene: TRBV6-5; d_gene: TRBD2; CDR3nt: TGTGCCAGCAGTCGAGCGGGGGTGCAAGAGACCCAGTACTTC; CDR3aa: CASSRAGVQETQYF
j_gene: TRBJ2-3; abundance: NA; v_gene: TRBV4-1; d_gene: TRBD1; CDR3nt: TGCGCCAGCAGCCAAGACCCCGACCCGGGACAGGGGTGGGATACGCAGTATTTT; CDR3aa: CASSQDPDPGQGWDTQYF
j_gene: TRBJ1-4; abundance: few; v_gene: TRBV4-2; d_gene: NA; CDR3nt: TGTGCCAGCAGCCAAGATGAATCGGGGGAAAAACTGTTTTTT; CDR3aa: CASSQDESGEKLFF
j_gene: TRBJ2-7; abundance: NA; v_gene: TRBV6-6; d_gene: NA; CDR3nt: TGTGCCAGCAGTTACACGGGCTACGAGCAGTACTTC; CDR3aa: CASSYTGYEQYF
j_gene: TRBJ2-1; abundance: once; v_gene: TRBV9; d_gene: TRBD1; CDR3nt: TGTGCCAGCAGCGTAGAGGGGGCGGACTTGGATGAGCAGTTCTTC; CDR3aa: CASSVEGADLDEQFF
j_gene: TRBJ2-7; abundance: NA; v_gene: TRBV6-1; d_gene: NA; CDR3nt: TGTGCCAGCAGTGAAACAAGAACAGGGTTGGACTACGAGCAGTACTTC; CDR3aa: CASSETRTGLDYEQYF
j_gene: TRBJ1-4; abundance: NA; v_gene: TRBV15; d_gene: NA; CDR3nt: TGTGCCACCAGCCAGGAGGTTTGGGGTGAAAAACTGTTTTTT; CDR3aa: CATSQEVWGEKLFF
j_gene: TRBJ2-1; abundance: few; v_gene: TRBV6-1; d_gene: NA; CDR3nt: TGTGCCAGCACCCGAGGAGAGGTCGGTGAGCAGTTCTTC; CDR3aa: CASTRGEVGEQFF
j_gene: TRBJ2-1; abundance: NA; v_gene: TRBV4-1; d_gene: TRBD2; CDR3nt: TGCGCCACCGCCACGGGGGGTGGGAATGAGCAGTTCTTC; CDR3aa: CATATGGGNEQFF
j_gene: TRBJ1-5; abundance: NA; v_gene: TRBV6-5; d_gene: NA; CDR3nt: TGTGCCAGCAGTTACGAGGCCGGGGGAGGCAATCAGCCCCAGCATTTT; CDR3aa: CASSYEAGGGNQPQHF
j_gene: TRBJ2-7; abundance: NA; v_gene: TRBV4-3; d_gene: TRBD2; CDR3nt: TGCGCCAGCAGCCAAGGGCTAGCGGGGGAGGGATACGAGCAGTACTTT; CDR3aa: CASSQGLAGEGYEQYF
j_gene: TRBJ1-2; abundance: NA; v_gene: TRBV12-5; d_gene: TRBD1; CDR3nt: TGTGCTAGTGGTTCCTCCGGGACAGGGACGGAAGGCTACACCTTC; CDR3aa: CASGSSGTGTEGYTF
j_gene: TRBJ1-2; abundance: NA; v_gene: TRBV15; d_gene: NA; CDR3nt: TGTGCCACCAGCAGCCAGGTTGGGGGGGGCTATGGCTACACCTTC; CDR3aa: CATSSQVGGGYGYTF